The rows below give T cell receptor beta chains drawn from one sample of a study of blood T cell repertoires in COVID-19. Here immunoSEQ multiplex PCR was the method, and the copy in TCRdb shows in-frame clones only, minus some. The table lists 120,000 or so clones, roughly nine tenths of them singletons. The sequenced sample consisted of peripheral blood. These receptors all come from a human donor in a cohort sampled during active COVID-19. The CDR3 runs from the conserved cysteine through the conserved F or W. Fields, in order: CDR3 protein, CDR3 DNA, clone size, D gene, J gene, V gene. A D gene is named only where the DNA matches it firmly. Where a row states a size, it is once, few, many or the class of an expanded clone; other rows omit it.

CASRQGSGTGRGEQYF TGTGCCAGTAGACAAGGGTCCGGGACAGGGAGGGGCGAGCAGTACTTC NA TRBD1 TRBJ2-7 TRBV19
CASSYPLAFF TGTGCCAGCAGTTACCCGTTGGCTTTCTTT NA NA TRBJ1-1 TRBV6-5
CASSYPTSGGTGELFF TGTGCCAGCAGTTACCCTACTAGCGGGGGGACCGGGGAGCTGTTTTTT NA TRBD2 TRBJ2-2 TRBV6-5
CASSVGKVGTGDSGNTIYF TGTGCCAGCAGCGTAGGCAAGGTGGGGACAGGCGACTCTGGAAACACCATATATTTT few TRBD1 TRBJ1-3 TRBV9
CASSLAGTGTSPLHF TGCGCCAGCAGCTTGGCCGGGACAGGGACCTCACCCCTCCACTTT NA TRBD1 TRBJ1-6 TRBV5-1
CASKRGTDNNQPQHF TGTGCCAGCAAACGGGGTACCGATAACAATCAGCCCCAGCATTTT NA NA TRBJ1-5 TRBV6-5
CASQIGAQETQYF TGTGCCTCACAGATCGGTGCCCAAGAGACCCAGTACTTC NA NA TRBJ2-5 TRBV12-3/TRBV12-4
CASSERITGFNTGELFF TGTGCCAGCAGTGAACGGATTACGGGTTTCAACACCGGGGAGCTGTTTTTT NA NA TRBJ2-2 TRBV6-1
CASSLGTGQGNTEAFF TGTGCCAGCAGCTTAGGGACAGGACAGGGGAACACTGAAGCTTTCTTT NA TRBD1 TRBJ1-1 TRBV7-9
CASSYSFTGGGQPQHF TGTGCCAGCAGTTACTCGTTTACAGGGGGGGGTCAGCCCCAGCATTTT once TRBD1 TRBJ1-5 TRBV6-5
CASSLTPGQATLIAFF TGTGCCAGCAGCTTAACCCCGGGACAGGCAACACTGATAGCTTTCTTT NA TRBD1 TRBJ1-1 TRBV11-2
CASSGTGFNQPQHF TGTGCCAGTAGTGGGACAGGCTTCAATCAGCCCCAGCATTTT once TRBD1 TRBJ1-5 TRBV19
CASSLGDRANEQFF TGTGCCAGCAGCTTAGGGGACAGGGCTAATGAGCAGTTCTTC NA TRBD1 TRBJ2-1 TRBV7-9
CASSFRSTGGEAFF TGTGCCAGCAGTTTCAGGTCGACAGGGGGCGAAGCTTTCTTT NA TRBD1 TRBJ1-1 TRBV28
CASSSRLTGNTGELFF TGTGCCAGCAGCTCGCGCCTGACGGGGAACACCGGGGAGCTGTTTTTT few NA TRBJ2-2 TRBV7-9
CATSSRGGTDTQYF TGTGCCACTTCCAGTCGGGGGGGCACAGATACGCAGTATTTT once TRBD2 TRBJ2-3 TRBV19
CASSQLYRGSPYNEQFF TGTGCCAGCAGCCAATTGTATCGGGGGTCCCCCTACAATGAGCAGTTCTTC NA NA TRBJ2-1 TRBV3-1/TRBV3-2
CASSRSDGGLTGELFF TGTGCCAGTAGTAGGTCCGATGGGGGACTCACCGGGGAGCTGTTTTTT once NA TRBJ2-2 TRBV19
CASSTRSGTDADTQYF TGTGCCAGCAGCACTCGCAGCGGGACGGATGCAGATACGCAGTATTTT NA TRBD2 TRBJ2-3 TRBV7-2
CASSPGFNGYTF TGTGCCAGCAGCCCAGGGTTTAACGGCTACACCTTC NA NA TRBJ1-2 TRBV16
CASRTQGTEAFF TGTGCCAGCAGGACCCAGGGGACTGAAGCTTTCTTT NA NA TRBJ1-1 TRBV28
CATSAADRGYYETQYF TGTGCCACCAGTGCCGCGGACAGGGGATATTATGAGACCCAGTACTTC NA TRBD1 TRBJ2-5 TRBV24-1
CASSEASGIPDEQFF TGCGCCAGCAGTGAGGCTAGCGGGATTCCCGATGAGCAGTTCTTC once TRBD2 TRBJ2-1 TRBV10-1
CSASRGTSGRDEQFF TGCAGTGCTAGTAGAGGGACTAGCGGGAGAGATGAGCAGTTCTTC NA TRBD2 TRBJ2-1 TRBV20-1
CASNLLGRLNTEAFF TGTGCCAGCAACTTACTAGGACGGCTGAACACTGAAGCTTTCTTT NA NA TRBJ1-1 TRBV28